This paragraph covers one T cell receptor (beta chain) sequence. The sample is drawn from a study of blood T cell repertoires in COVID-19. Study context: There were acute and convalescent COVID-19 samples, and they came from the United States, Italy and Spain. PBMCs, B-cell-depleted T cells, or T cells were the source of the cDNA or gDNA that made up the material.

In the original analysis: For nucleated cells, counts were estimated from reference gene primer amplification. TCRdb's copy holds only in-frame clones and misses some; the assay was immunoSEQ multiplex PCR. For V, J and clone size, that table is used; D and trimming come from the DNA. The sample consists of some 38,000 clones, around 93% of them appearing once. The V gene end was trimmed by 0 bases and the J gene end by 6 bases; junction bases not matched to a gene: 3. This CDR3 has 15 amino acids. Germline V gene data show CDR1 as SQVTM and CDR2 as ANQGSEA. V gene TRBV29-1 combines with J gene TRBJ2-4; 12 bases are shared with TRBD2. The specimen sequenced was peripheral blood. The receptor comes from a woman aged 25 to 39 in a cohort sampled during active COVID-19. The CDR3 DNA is TGCAGCGTTGAAGACACACTAGCGGGAGGAAACATTCAGTACTTC. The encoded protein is CSVEDTLAGGNIQYF.